The source of this T cell receptor (beta chain) is a study of blood T cell repertoires in COVID-19. Across about two dozen US areas, participants ranged in age from 18 to 89 years. Individuals in the exposed group had encountered a COVID-19 case within 2 weeks preceding study entry. There are 20 residues in the CDR3. Measured with immunoSEQ multiplex PCR; TCRdb has only the in-frame clones, and not every one. Among 300,000 to 350,000 clones listed, more than 85% were seen once. V is TRBV21-1 and J is TRBJ1-3; the table gives TRBD1 as D, unverified against the DNA. TRBV21-1 is a documented pseudogene. The sample taken for sequencing was PBMCs or T cells enriched from blood (not recorded which). This receptor was identified in a woman aged 25-40 years who had been exposed to COVID-19. The CDR3 spells CASSKSPGTDANLSGNTIYF. CDR3 nucleotides: TGTGCCAGCAGCAAAAGCCCCGGGACAGATGCCAACCTCTCTGGAAACACCATATATTTT.